The clone carrying this TCR beta chain was seen more than once but under ten times. The sample comes from a study of Graves' ophthalmopathy and Graves' hyperthyroidism. Amplification of TCR beta CDR3 regions used RNA transcripts. HTBI primers served in a first-round RT-PCR, which a second-round multiplex PCR followed. TCRdb re-derived calls from the multiplex PCR reads in MiXCR, one entry per CDR3 protein. The sample lists 740,000 or so distinct CDR3 sequences; approximately 40% were seen once. V was trimmed by 0 bases and J by 3 bases, leaving 18 bases between them. Germline assignment: CDR1 DFQATT and CDR2 SNEGSKA (reference sequence). The CDR3 length is 16 residues.

The V gene is TRBV20-1, the J gene TRBJ2-7; the D gene is possibly TRBD2 (6 bases). Sequenced sample: peripheral blood. The source of this sequence is an adult man with Graves' ophthalmopathy. As DNA, the CDR3 is TGCAGTGCTAGAGATTTAGGTATGGAGGGATACTACGAGCAGTACTTC. This gives the protein CSARDLGMEGYYEQYF.